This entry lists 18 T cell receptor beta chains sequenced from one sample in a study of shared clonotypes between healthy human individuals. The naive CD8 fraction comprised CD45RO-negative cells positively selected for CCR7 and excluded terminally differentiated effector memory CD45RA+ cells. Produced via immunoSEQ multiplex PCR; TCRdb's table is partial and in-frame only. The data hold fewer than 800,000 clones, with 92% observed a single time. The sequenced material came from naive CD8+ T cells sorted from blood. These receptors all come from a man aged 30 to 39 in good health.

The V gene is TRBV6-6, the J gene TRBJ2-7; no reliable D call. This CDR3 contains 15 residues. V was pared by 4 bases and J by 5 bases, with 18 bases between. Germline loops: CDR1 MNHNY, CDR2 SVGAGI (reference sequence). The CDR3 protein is CASSSLGRHKDEQYF. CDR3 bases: TGTGCCAGCAGTTCTCTCGGGCGCCATAAGGACGAGCAGTACTTC.

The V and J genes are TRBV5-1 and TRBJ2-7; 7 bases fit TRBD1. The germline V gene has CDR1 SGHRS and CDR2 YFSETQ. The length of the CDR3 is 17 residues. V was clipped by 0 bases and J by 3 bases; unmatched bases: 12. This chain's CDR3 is CASSLEAGSTGYYEQYF. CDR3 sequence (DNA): TGCGCCAGCAGCTTGGAAGCCGGGTCGACAGGGTACTACGAGCAGTACTTC.

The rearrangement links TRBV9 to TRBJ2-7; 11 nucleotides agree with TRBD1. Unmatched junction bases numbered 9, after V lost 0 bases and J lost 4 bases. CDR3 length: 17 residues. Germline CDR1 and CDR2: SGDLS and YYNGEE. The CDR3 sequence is CASSVAWLGTGGYEQYF. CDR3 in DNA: TGTGCCAGCAGCGTAGCTTGGCTCGGGACAGGGGGTTACGAGCAGTACTTC.

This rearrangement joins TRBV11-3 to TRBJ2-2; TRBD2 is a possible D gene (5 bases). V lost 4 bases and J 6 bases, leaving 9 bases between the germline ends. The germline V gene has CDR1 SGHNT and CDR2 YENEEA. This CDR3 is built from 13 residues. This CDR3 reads CASSYGDAGELFF. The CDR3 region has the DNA TGTGCCAGCAGCTACGGGGATGCCGGGGAGCTGTTTTTT.

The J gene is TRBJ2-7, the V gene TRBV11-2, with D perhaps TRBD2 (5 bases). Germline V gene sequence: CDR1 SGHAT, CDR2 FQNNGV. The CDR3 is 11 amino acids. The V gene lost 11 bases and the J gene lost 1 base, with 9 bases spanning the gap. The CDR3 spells CALGVSYEQYF. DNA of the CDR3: TGTGCCCTCGGGGTTTCCTACGAGCAGTACTTC.

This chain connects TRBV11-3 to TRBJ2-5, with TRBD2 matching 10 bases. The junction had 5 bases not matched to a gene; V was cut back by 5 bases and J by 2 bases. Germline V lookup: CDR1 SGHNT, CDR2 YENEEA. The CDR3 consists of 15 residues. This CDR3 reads CASSPTLAGQETQYF. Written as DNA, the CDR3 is TGTGCCAGCAGCCCAACACTAGCGGGACAAGAGACCCAGTACTTC.

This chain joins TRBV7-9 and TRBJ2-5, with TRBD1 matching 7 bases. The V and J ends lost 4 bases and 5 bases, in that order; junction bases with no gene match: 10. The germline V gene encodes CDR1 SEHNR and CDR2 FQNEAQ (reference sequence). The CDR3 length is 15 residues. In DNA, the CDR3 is TGTGCCAGCAGCTGGCCCGACAGGGTTTTCGAGACCCAGTACTTC. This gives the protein CASSWPDRVFETQYF.

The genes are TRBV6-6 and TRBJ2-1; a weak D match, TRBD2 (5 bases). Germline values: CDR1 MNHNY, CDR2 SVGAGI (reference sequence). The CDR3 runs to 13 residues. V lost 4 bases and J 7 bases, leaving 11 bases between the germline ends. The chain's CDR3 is CASSSSLANEQFF. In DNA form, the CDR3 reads TGTGCCAGCAGTTCATCTCTAGCTAATGAGCAGTTCTTC.

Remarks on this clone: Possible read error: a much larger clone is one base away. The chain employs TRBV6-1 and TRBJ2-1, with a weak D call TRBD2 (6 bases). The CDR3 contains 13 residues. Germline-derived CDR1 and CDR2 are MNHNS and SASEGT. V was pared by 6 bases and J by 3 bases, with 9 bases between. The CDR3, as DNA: TGTGCCAGCAGCCCGACTAGCTACAATGAGCAGTTCTTC. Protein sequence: CASSPTSYNEQFF.

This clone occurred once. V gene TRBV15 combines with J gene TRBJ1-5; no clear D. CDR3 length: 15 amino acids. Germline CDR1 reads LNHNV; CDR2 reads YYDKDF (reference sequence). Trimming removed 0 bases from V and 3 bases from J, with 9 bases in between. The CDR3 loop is CATSRDLGDNQPQHF. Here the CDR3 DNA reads TGTGCCACCAGCAGAGATCTAGGAGACAATCAGCCCCAGCATTTT. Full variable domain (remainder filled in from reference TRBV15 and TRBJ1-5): DAMVIQNPRYQVTQFGKPVTLSCSQTLNHNVMYWYQQKSSQAPKLLFHYYDKDFNNEADTPDNFQSRRPNTSFCFLDIRSPGLGDTAMYLCATSRDLGDNQPQHFGDGTRLSIL.

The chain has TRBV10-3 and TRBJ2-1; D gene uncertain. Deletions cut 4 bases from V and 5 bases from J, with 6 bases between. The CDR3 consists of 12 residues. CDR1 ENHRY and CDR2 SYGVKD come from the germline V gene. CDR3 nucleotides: TGTGCCATCAGTGGGTTTGACAATGAGCAGTTCTTC. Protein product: CAISGFDNEQFF.

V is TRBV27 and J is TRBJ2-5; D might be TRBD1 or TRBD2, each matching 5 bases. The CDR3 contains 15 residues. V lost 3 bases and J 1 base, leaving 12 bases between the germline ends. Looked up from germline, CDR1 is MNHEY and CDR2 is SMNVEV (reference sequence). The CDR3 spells CASSFLGGGQETQYF. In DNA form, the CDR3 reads TGTGCCAGCAGTTTTTTGGGTGGGGGCCAAGAGACCCAGTACTTC.

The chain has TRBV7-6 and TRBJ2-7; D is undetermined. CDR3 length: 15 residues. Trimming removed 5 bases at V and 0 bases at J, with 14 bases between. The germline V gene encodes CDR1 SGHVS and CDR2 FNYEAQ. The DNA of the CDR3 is TGTGCCAGCAGCCCGTCCCAAGGTTACTCCTACGAGCAGTACTTC. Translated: CASSPSQGYSYEQYF.

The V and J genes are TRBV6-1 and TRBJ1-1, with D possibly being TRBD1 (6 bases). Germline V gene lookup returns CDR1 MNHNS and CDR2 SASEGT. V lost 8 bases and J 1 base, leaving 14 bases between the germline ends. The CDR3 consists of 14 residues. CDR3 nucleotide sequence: TGTGCCAGCCCAGCCGGGGGGGCGAACACTGAAGCTTTCTTT. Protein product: CASPAGGANTEAFF.

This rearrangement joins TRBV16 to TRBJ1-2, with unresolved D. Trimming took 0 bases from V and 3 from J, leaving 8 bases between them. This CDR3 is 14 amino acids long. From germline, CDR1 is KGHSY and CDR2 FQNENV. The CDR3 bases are TGTGCCAGCAGCCAATCAAGTTCCGACTATGGCTACACCTTC. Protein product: CASSQSSSDYGYTF.

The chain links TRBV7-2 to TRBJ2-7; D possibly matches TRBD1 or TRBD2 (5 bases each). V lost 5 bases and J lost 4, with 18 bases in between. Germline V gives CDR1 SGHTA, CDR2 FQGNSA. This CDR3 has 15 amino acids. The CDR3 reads CASSPRQTRGYEQYF. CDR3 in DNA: TGTGCCAGCAGCCCGCGACAGACTCGGGGTTACGAGCAGTACTTC.

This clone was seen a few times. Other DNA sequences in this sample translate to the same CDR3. CDR3 nucleotide sequence: TGTGCCAGCAGTTCCTACAGGGGTTCCTACGAGCAGTACTTC. It translates to CASSSYRGSYEQYF. The chain has TRBV27 and TRBJ2-7; 7 nucleotides match TRBD1. V lost 4 bases to trimming and J lost 1 base; unmatched junction nucleotides: 4. The CDR3 length is 14 residues. Germline CDR1 and CDR2: MNHEY and SMNVEV (reference sequence).

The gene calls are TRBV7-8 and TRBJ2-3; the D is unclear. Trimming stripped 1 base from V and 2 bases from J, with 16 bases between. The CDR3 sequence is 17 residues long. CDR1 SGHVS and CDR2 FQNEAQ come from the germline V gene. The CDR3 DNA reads TGTGCCAGCAGCTTAGACGTTTCAGCTTACTACACAGATACGCAGTATTTT. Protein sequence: CASSLDVSAYYTDTQYF.